The rows below give T cell receptor beta chains drawn from one sample of a study of early T cells in non-severe SARS-CoV-2 infection. Using its own MiXCR run on the 5' RACE reads, TCRdb lists one record per CDR3 protein. There are about 110,000 distinct CDR3 sequences in the sample; 12% occur only once, and around 3.2% lies in the top ten. Sequenced: whole blood. These receptors all come from an adult who was a healthcare worker with PCR-confirmed SARS-CoV-2 infection or an uninfected control (not recorded which). CDR3s include the opening cysteine and the closing phenylalanine or tryptophan. The D gene is left open where the match is weak. Size is stated for part of the rows, as once, few or many counts, or as a class when the clone is expanded.

V,J,D,size,DNA,CDR3
TRBV5-1,TRBJ1-5,-,many,TGCGCCAGCAGCCGGGTATTGGAGGTTTATAGCAATCAGCCCCAGCATTTT,CASSRVLEVYSNQPQHF
TRBV7-9,TRBJ1-1,TRBD1,few,TGTGCCAGCAGTCTAAATACAGGGGGCAGGGCTGAAGCTTTCTTT,CASSLNTGGRAEAFF
TRBV11-2,TRBJ2-1,TRBD2,few,TGTGCCAGCAGCTTAGTCCTGGCTAGCGGGGGAAACAATGAGCAGTTCTTC,CASSLVLASGGNNEQFF
TRBV12-3/TRBV12-4,TRBJ2-4,-,many,TGTGCCAGCAGTTTAGAGGGGGGCGCAAAAAACATTCAGTACTTC,CASSLEGGAKNIQYF
TRBV21-1,TRBJ2-7,-,-,TGTGCCAGCAGCAAGAACCTGGGGTTTTACGAGCAGTACTTC,CASSKNLGFYEQYF
TRBV9,TRBJ2-2,TRBD2,-,TGTGCCAGCAGCGCCCTAGCGGGTAACACCGGGGAGCTGTTTTTT,CASSALAGNTGELFF
TRBV27,TRBJ2-7,-,many,TGTGCCAGCAGTCTGGGGAGCGCTCAGTACTTC,CASSLGSAQYF
TRBV20-1,TRBJ2-5,-,many,TGCAGTGCTAGAGGGGGAGTGGGCCGGTCAGCGGAGACCCAGTACTTC,CSARGGVGRSAETQYF
TRBV7-6,TRBJ2-3,-,few,TGTGCCAGCAGCTTAGATTTGACAGATACGCAGTATTTT,CASSLDLTDTQYF
TRBV29-1,TRBJ2-5,TRBD2,few,TGCAGCGTTGAAAGGCTAGCGGGAGCCTTAGAGACCCAGTACTTC,CSVERLAGALETQYF
TRBV7-9,TRBJ2-6,-,-,TGTGCCAGCAGCTTAGCTCCCCGGGCCAACGTCCTGACTTTC,CASSLAPRANVLTF
TRBV5-4,TRBJ2-3,-,once,TGTGCCAGCAGCTTGGGCCGGGATACGCAGTATTTT,CASSLGRDTQYF
TRBV6-2/TRBV6-3,TRBJ1-6,TRBD1,many,TGTGCCAGCAGTCCGACTCCCCCGGGACAGCTGAATTCACCCCTCCACTTT,CASSPTPPGQLNSPLHF
TRBV12-5,TRBJ2-7,-,many,TGTGCTAGTGGTCCTCGGGTCAGCTCCTACGAGCAGTACTTC,CASGPRVSSYEQYF
TRBV9,TRBJ1-5,-,few,TGTGCCAGCAGCGTAGGGGTTCTCGATCAGCCCCAGCATTTT,CASSVGVLDQPQHF
TRBV12-3/TRBV12-4,TRBJ2-5,TRBD2,-,TGTGCCAGCGGCCTAGCGGGAGGCCCAAGGGAGACCCAGTACTTC,CASGLAGGPRETQYF
TRBV30,TRBJ1-1,-,-,TGTGCCTGGAAGACTGGGAACACTGAAGCTTTCTTT,CAWKTGNTEAFF
TRBV9,TRBJ2-1,TRBD2,-,TGTGCCAGCAGCTCCGCTGGCGGGGGGGCCTATGAGCAGTTCTTC,CASSSAGGGAYEQFF
TRBV29-1,TRBJ1-5,-,many,TGCAGCGTTGCACTGGGGAGCAATCAGCCCCAGCATTTT,CSVALGSNQPQHF
TRBV24-1,TRBJ1-4,-,few,TGTGCCACCGTCAGGGGTGAAAAACTGTTTTTT,CATVRGEKLFF
TRBV12-3/TRBV12-4,TRBJ2-5,-,few,TGTGCCAGCAGTTTAGCTACATCCGGGGAGACCCAGTACTTC,CASSLATSGETQYF
TRBV28,TRBJ2-6,-,-,TGTGCCAGCAGCTGGCCCTCGGCTGGGGCCAACGTCCTGACTTTC,CASSWPSAGANVLTF
TRBV18,TRBJ2-2,TRBD1,-,TGTGCCAGCTCACCCCCACAGGGGAAGGGAGCCGGGGAGCTGTTTTTT,CASSPPQGKGAGELFF
TRBV11-2,TRBJ1-4,-,-,TGTGCCAGCAGCCCCCGAGGGTACCCGGACAGTCCTAGAGAAAAACTGTTTTTT,CASSPRGYPDSPREKLFF
TRBV7-8,TRBJ1-1,-,once,TGTGCCAGCAGCTTTGGGTCATGGATATGGAACACTGAAGCTTTCTTT,CASSFGSWIWNTEAFF
TRBV6-5,TRBJ2-7,-,many,TGTGCCAGCAGTTACAGTGGGGGGACGGCCTACGAGCAGTACTTC,CASSYSGGTAYEQYF
TRBV9,TRBJ1-4,-,many,TGTGCCAGCAGCGCCCGCCCCGTGGGTAATGAAAAACTGTTTTTT,CASSARPVGNEKLFF
TRBV19,TRBJ1-3,-,-,TGTGCCAGTAGTATCTCGGGGCTGCGGTCCGGAAACACCATATATTTT,CASSISGLRSGNTIYF
TRBV20-1,TRBJ1-4,-,-,TGCAGTGCCCGGGCAGTTAATGAAAAACTGTTTTTT,CSARAVNEKLFF
TRBV7-9,TRBJ2-1,-,few,TGTGCCAGCAGCCCGGACTGGAGCTCCTACAATGAGCAGTTCTTC,CASSPDWSSYNEQFF
TRBV3-1,TRBJ2-2,TRBD2,-,TGTGCCAGCAGCCACGGGCTAGCGGGGGGGACCGGGGAGCTGTTTTTT,CASSHGLAGGTGELFF
TRBV29-1,TRBJ2-3,-,once,TGCAGCGTAGAGAAATTAGTGACAGATACGCAGTATTTT,CSVEKLVTDTQYF
TRBV19,TRBJ1-2,TRBD1,few,TGTGCCAGTAGTCCTCGACAGGGCGTCTATGGCTACACCTTC,CASSPRQGVYGYTF
TRBV29-1,TRBJ1-1,TRBD1,many,TGCAGCGTAGCGACAGGGGGGCCCACTGAAGCTTTCTTT,CSVATGGPTEAFF
TRBV11-2,TRBJ2-1,TRBD2,-,TGTGCCAGCAGCCCCAAGGCGGGTCGTGGACTAGTTCTTCACAATGAGCAGTTCTTC,CASSPKAGRGLVLHNEQFF
TRBV7-9,TRBJ2-3,TRBD2,few,TGTGCCAGCAGCCTAATAGACATAGGACTAGCTTCGCAGTATTTT,CASSLIDIGLASQYF
TRBV12-3/TRBV12-4,TRBJ1-3,-,many,TGTGCCAGCGGCGGGACGTGGGGAAACACCATATATTTT,CASGGTWGNTIYF
TRBV29-1,TRBJ2-3,-,many,TGCAGCGTTGAGACCCGAGGGGCAGATACGCAGTATTTT,CSVETRGADTQYF
TRBV3-1,TRBJ2-1,-,-,TGTGCCAGCAGAAGCTCGGCCTACAATGAGCAGTTCTTC,CASRSSAYNEQFF
TRBV5-1,TRBJ2-5,-,-,TGCGCCAGCAGCTTGGAGGCAGGGAAAGGAGAGACCCAGTACTTC,CASSLEAGKGETQYF
TRBV29-1,TRBJ1-2,-,-,TGCAGCGTTGGAACTAACTATGGCTACACCTTC,CSVGTNYGYTF
TRBV12-3/TRBV12-4,TRBJ1-6,-,many,TGTGCCAGCAGTTTCTCCAGGGTGGGTTCACCCCTCCACTTT,CASSFSRVGSPLHF
TRBV30,TRBJ2-1,-,-,TGTGCCTGGAGTGTAGCGGGTAATGAGCAGTTCTTC,CAWSVAGNEQFF
TRBV6-1,TRBJ2-7,TRBD2,few,TGTGCCAGTGAAACCGGGACTAGCGGGAGATACGAGCAGTACTTC,CASETGTSGRYEQYF
TRBV6-1,TRBJ2-6,TRBD1,few,TGTGCCAGCAGTAAACCCCCGGGACAGGGACTTCTCTCTGGGGCCAACGTCCTGACTTTC,CASSKPPGQGLLSGANVLTF
TRBV28,TRBJ2-6,-,-,TGTGCCAGCAGTTTATACCGGTCTGGGGCCAACGTCCTGACTTTC,CASSLYRSGANVLTF
TRBV10-2,TRBJ2-5,-,many,TGCGCCAGCAGTGAGTCCCCCTATAAGTATCCCAGGGAGACCCAGTACTTC,CASSESPYKYPRETQYF
TRBV28,TRBJ1-1,-,-,TGTGCCAGCAGTTCCCACCAGGGCCTCAACACTGAAGCTTTCTTT,CASSSHQGLNTEAFF
TRBV20-1,TRBJ1-5,-,many,TGCAGTGCGGGGGCAACTAATCAGCCCCAGCATTTT,CSAGATNQPQHF
TRBV18,TRBJ2-1,-,-,TGTGCCAGCCAATCACGTAACGGGAGCTCCTACAATGAGCAGTTCTTC,CASQSRNGSSYNEQFF